This is a list of T cell receptor beta chains from one sample in a study of shared clonotypes between healthy human individuals. Profiling relied on immunoSEQ multiplex PCR, and the TCRdb table lists in-frame clones only, not all of them. The sample shows roughly 640,000 clones, more than 95% of them seen only once. Sequenced sample: naive CD4+ T cells sorted from blood. These receptors originate from a woman between 25 and 40 years old in good health. CDR3s include the opening cysteine and the closing phenylalanine or tryptophan. D genes are given only for firm matches. Expanded clones are given a class, and other clones once, few, many or no size at all.

abundance	v_gene	d_gene	j_gene	CDR3aa	CDR3nt
NA	TRBV11-3	NA	TRBJ2-2	CASSFQGIPGELFF	TGTGCCAGCAGCTTTCAGGGGATACCCGGGGAGCTGTTTTTT
NA	TRBV9	NA	TRBJ1-3	CASSVNTAGNTIYF	TGTGCCAGCAGCGTAAATACGGCTGGAAACACCATATATTTT
NA	TRBV29-1	TRBD1	TRBJ1-1	CSVERQGATEAFF	TGCAGCGTTGAACGACAGGGTGCCACTGAAGCTTTCTTT
NA	TRBV27	NA	TRBJ1-2	CASKSLEGYTF	TGTGCCAGCAAAAGCTTAGAGGGCTACACCTTC
NA	TRBV25-1	TRBD1	TRBJ2-1	CASRDRIADNEQFF	TGTGCCAGCAGGGACAGGATCGCCGACAATGAGCAGTTCTTC
NA	TRBV18	NA	TRBJ2-7	CASSPPGGSGPKEQYF	TGTGCCAGCTCACCTCCCGGTGGTAGCGGCCCAAAGGAGCAGTACTTC
NA	TRBV28	TRBD1	TRBJ2-5	CATLPGQGAWETQYF	TGTGCCACCCTACCGGGACAGGGGGCTTGGGAGACCCAGTACTTC
NA	TRBV28	NA	TRBJ1-5	CASSWARISTKFNQPQHF	TGTGCCAGCAGTTGGGCCAGGATCTCCACTAAGTTCAATCAGCCCCAGCATTTT
NA	TRBV10-2	TRBD2	TRBJ2-1	CASSEHPLQSGRLNEQFF	TGCGCCAGCAGTGAGCACCCCCTACAAAGCGGGAGACTCAATGAGCAGTTCTTC
NA	TRBV27	NA	TRBJ1-2	CASRRLMGGYTF	TGTGCCAGCAGGAGATTGATGGGAGGCTACACCTTC
NA	TRBV7-3	NA	TRBJ2-1	CASAAGGSKNEQFF	TGTGCCAGCGCAGCTGGAGGGAGTAAGAATGAGCAGTTCTTC
NA	TRBV9	TRBD2	TRBJ2-1	CASTPSGNYNEQFF	TGTGCCAGCACTCCGAGCGGGAACTACAATGAGCAGTTCTTC
NA	TRBV6-4	NA	TRBJ2-2	CASSATHQGVGELFF	TGTGCCAGCAGTGCTACCCACCAGGGTGTCGGGGAGCTGTTTTTT
NA	TRBV9	TRBD2	TRBJ2-1	CASSTRLAGVNEQFF	TGTGCCAGCAGCACCCGACTAGCGGGAGTCAATGAGCAGTTCTTC
NA	TRBV18	TRBD1	TRBJ2-7	CASSPGGQGATREQYF	TGTGCCAGCTCACCCGGGGGACAGGGGGCGACCCGCGAGCAGTACTTC
NA	TRBV28	NA	TRBJ2-3	CASMRTYTQYF	TGTGCCAGCATGAGAACGTATACGCAGTATTTT
once	TRBV28	TRBD2	TRBJ2-7	CASSSPGKGGEQYF	TGTGCCAGCAGTTCCCCCGGCAAGGGAGGGGAGCAGTACTTC
NA	TRBV18	NA	TRBJ1-1	CASSPLHRVSMNTEAFF	TGTGCCAGCTCACCACTACACAGGGTGTCGATGAACACTGAAGCTTTCTTT
NA	TRBV9	TRBD2	TRBJ2-7	CASSVGPAGSSYEQYF	TGTGCCAGCAGCGTAGGGCCAGCGGGAAGCTCCTACGAGCAGTACTTC
NA	TRBV4-1	TRBD2	TRBJ2-2	CASSHLGLAGNTGELFF	TGCGCCAGCAGCCATCTCGGACTAGCGGGCAACACCGGGGAGCTGTTTTTT
NA	TRBV18	TRBD2	TRBJ2-5	CASSPPTSGREETQYF	TGTGCCAGCTCACCTCCGACTAGCGGGAGGGAAGAGACCCAGTACTTC
once	TRBV5-4	TRBD1	TRBJ2-3	CASSRAGTGASTDTQYF	TGTGCCAGCAGCCGGGCCGGGACAGGGGCTAGCACAGATACGCAGTATTTT
NA	TRBV15	TRBD1	TRBJ2-5	CATSSEGQGWETQYF	TGTGCCACCAGCAGTGAGGGACAGGGTTGGGAGACCCAGTACTTC
few	TRBV5-1	NA	TRBJ1-2	CASSDTYGYTF	TGCGCCAGCAGCGACACCTATGGCTACACCTTC
once	TRBV11-1	TRBD1	TRBJ2-5	CASTGQGVETQYF	TGTGCCAGCACCGGACAGGGGGTGGAGACCCAGTACTTC
NA	TRBV6-1	NA	TRBJ2-2	CASRPAGNTGELFF	TGTGCCAGCAGACCCGCAGGGAACACCGGGGAGCTGTTTTTT
NA	TRBV14	NA	TRBJ2-1	CASSQVTVEQFF	TGTGCCAGCAGCCAAGTGACAGTTGAGCAGTTCTTC
NA	TRBV30	NA	TRBJ2-5	CAWSRVETQYF	TGTGCCTGGAGTAGGGTGGAGACCCAGTACTTC
NA	TRBV6-6	TRBD1	TRBJ2-2	CASRQTGAYTGELFF	TGTGCCAGCAGGCAGACAGGGGCATACACCGGGGAGCTGTTTTTT
NA	TRBV6-5	TRBD2	TRBJ2-5	CASSYSKLAGETQYF	TGTGCCAGCAGTTACTCGAAACTAGCGGGAGAGACCCAGTACTTC
NA	TRBV7-2	TRBD2	TRBJ2-7	CASSFISGRMSSYEQYF	TGTGCCAGCAGCTTTATTAGCGGGAGGATGAGCTCCTACGAGCAGTACTTC
NA	TRBV29-1	TRBD2	TRBJ2-5	CSVAPLAGETQYF	TGCAGCGTTGCCCCTCTAGCGGGAGAGACCCAGTACTTC
NA	TRBV11-1	NA	TRBJ2-3	CASRLSGGRATDTQYF	TGTGCCAGCAGACTAAGTGGGGGACGAGCCACAGATACGCAGTATTTT
NA	TRBV7-2	TRBD1	TRBJ2-5	CASSRQDRAVETQYF	TGTGCCAGCAGCCGCCAGGACAGGGCGGTAGAGACCCAGTACTTC
NA	TRBV7-9	NA	TRBJ1-1	CASSLEGGEAFF	TGTGCCAGCAGCTTAGAAGGGGGTGAGGCTTTCTTT
NA	TRBV18	NA	TRBJ2-7	CASSHGTPGYEQYF	TGTGCCAGCTCACACGGGACTCCGGGATACGAGCAGTACTTC
NA	TRBV5-1	NA	TRBJ2-6	CASSWGGSASSGANVLTF	TGCGCCAGCAGCTGGGGGGGCAGTGCAAGCTCTGGGGCCAACGTCCTGACTTTC
NA	TRBV19	NA	TRBJ1-1	CASSITVDTEAFF	TGTGCCAGTAGTATAACCGTCGACACTGAAGCTTTCTTT
NA	TRBV9	NA	TRBJ2-1	CASSVGGTYNEQFF	TGTGCCAGCAGCGTAGGAGGGACCTACAATGAGCAGTTCTTC
NA	TRBV28	TRBD1	TRBJ1-2	CASSLPDRVLGGYTF	TGTGCCAGCAGTTTACCGGACAGGGTATTGGGAGGCTACACCTTC
NA	TRBV5-6	NA	TRBJ2-2	CASSLGSLRGTGELFF	TGTGCCAGCAGCTTGGGGTCCCTAAGAGGGACCGGGGAGCTGTTTTTT
NA	TRBV18	TRBD1	TRBJ1-4	CASSPGTGLEKLFF	TGTGCCAGCTCACCAGGGACAGGGTTAGAAAAACTGTTTTTT
NA	TRBV5-1	NA	TRBJ1-1	CASSLELRVNTEAFF	TGCGCCAGCAGCTTGGAGCTGCGGGTGAACACTGAAGCTTTCTTT
NA	TRBV5-1	TRBD2	TRBJ2-1	CASSSQGFSGRASHSSYNEQFF	TGCGCCAGCAGCTCGCAGGGGTTTAGCGGGAGGGCCTCCCATAGCTCCTACAATGAGCAGTTCTTC
NA	TRBV7-2	NA	TRBJ2-1	CASSLLPHYEQFF	TGTGCCAGCAGCTTATTACCCCATTATGAGCAGTTCTTC
NA	TRBV5-1	NA	TRBJ1-2	CASSGSGSFGYTF	TGCGCCAGCAGCGGATCAGGCTCTTTTGGGTACACCTTC
NA	TRBV18	NA	TRBJ2-2	CASSPRTNTGELFF	TGTGCCAGCTCACCACGGACGAACACCGGGGAGCTGTTTTTT
NA	TRBV6-5	NA	TRBJ2-7	CASSYGNRDPYEQYF	TGTGCCAGCAGTTACGGGAACAGGGATCCCTACGAGCAGTACTTC